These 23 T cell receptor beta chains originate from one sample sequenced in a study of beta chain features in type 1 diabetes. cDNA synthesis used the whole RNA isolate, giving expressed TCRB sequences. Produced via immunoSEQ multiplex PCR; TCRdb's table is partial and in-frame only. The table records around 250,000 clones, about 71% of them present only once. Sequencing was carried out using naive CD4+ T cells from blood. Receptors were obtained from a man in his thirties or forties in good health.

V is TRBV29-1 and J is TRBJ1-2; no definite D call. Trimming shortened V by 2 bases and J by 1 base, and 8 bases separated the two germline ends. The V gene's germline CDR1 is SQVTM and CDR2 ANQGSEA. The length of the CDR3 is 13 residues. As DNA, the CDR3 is TGCAGCGTTGAACTAGGGAGTAACTATGGCTACACCTTC. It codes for CSVELGSNYGYTF. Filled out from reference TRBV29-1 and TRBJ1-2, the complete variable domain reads SAVISQKPSRDICQRGTSLTIQCQVDSQVTMMFWYRQQPGQSLTLIATANQGSEATYESGFVIDKFPISRPNLTFSTLTVSNMSPEDSSIYLCSVELGSNYGYTFGSGTRLTVV.

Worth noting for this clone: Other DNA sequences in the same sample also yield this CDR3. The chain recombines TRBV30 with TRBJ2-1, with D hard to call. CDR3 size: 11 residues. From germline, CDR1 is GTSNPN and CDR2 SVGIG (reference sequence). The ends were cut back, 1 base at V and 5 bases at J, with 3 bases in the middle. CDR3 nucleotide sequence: TGTGCCTGGAGTGGTAACAATGAGCAGTTCTTC. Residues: CAWSGNNEQFF.

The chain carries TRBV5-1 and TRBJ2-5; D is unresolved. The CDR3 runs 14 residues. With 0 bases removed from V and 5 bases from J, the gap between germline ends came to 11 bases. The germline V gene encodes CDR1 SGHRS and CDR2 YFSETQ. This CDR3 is CASSLGSGVETQYF. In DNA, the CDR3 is TGCGCCAGCAGCTTGGGATCCGGTGTGGAGACCCAGTACTTC.

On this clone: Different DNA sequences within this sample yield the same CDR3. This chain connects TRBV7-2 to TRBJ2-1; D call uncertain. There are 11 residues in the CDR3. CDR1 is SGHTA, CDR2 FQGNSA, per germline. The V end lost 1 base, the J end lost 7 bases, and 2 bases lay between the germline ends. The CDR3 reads CASSLVNEQFF. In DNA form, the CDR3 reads TGTGCCAGCAGCTTAGTAAATGAGCAGTTCTTC.

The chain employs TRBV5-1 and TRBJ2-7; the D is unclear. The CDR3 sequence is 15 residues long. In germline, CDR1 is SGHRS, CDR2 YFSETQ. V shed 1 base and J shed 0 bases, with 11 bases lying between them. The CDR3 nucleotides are TGCGCCAGCAGCTTGACGATGGGTTTCTCCTACGAGCAGTACTTC. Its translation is CASSLTMGFSYEQYF.

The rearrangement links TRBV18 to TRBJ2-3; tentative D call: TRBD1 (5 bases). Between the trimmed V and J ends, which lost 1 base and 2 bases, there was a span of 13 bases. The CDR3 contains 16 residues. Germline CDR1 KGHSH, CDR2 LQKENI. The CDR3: CASSPRQAGNTDTQYF. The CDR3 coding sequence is TGTGCCAGCTCACCACGGCAGGCAGGGAACACAGATACGCAGTATTTT.

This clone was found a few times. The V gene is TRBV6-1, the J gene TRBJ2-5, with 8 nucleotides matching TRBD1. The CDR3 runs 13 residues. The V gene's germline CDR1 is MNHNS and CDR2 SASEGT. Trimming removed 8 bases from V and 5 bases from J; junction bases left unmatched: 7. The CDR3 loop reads CASGRTGPETQYF. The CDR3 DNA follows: TGTGCCAGCGGGAGGACAGGGCCGGAGACCCAGTACTTC.

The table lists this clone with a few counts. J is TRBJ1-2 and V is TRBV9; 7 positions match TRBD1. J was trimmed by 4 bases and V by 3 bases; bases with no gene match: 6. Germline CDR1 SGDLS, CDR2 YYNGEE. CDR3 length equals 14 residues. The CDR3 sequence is CASSASRGIYGYTF. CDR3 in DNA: TGTGCCAGCAGCGCCTCCAGGGGGATCTATGGCTACACCTTC.

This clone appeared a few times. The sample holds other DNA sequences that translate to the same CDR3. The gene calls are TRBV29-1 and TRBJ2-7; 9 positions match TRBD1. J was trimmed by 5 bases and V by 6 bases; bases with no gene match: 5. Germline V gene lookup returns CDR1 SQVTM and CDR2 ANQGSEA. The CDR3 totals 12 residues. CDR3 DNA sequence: TGCAGCGTGCCGGGACAGGGAAACGAGCAGTACTTC. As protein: CSVPGQGNEQYF.

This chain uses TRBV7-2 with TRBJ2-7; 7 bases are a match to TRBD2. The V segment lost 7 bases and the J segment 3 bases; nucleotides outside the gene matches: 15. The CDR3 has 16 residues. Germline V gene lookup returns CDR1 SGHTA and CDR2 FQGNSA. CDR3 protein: CASTLGASGVGYEQYF. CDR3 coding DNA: TGTGCCAGCACCCTAGGGGCTAGCGGAGTGGGCTACGAGCAGTACTTC.

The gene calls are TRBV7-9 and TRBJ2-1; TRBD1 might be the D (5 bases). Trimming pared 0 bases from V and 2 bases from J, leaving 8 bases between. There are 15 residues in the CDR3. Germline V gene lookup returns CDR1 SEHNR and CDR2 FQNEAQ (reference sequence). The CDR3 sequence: CASSLAKGPYNEQFF. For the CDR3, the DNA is TGTGCCAGCAGCTTAGCCAAGGGGCCCTACAATGAGCAGTTCTTC.

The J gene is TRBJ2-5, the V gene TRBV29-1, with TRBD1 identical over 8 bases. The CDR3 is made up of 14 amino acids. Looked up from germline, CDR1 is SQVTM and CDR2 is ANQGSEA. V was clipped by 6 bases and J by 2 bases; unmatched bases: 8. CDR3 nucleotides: TGCAGCGTAGTCCGGGACAGGAGTCAAGAGACCCAGTACTTC. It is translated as CSVVRDRSQETQYF.

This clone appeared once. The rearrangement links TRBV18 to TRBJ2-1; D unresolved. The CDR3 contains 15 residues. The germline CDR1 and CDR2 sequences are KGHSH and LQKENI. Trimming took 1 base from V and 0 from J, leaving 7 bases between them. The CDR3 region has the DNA TGTGCCAGCTCACCACTACAAAGCTCCTACAATGAGCAGTTCTTC. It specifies CASSPLQSSYNEQFF.

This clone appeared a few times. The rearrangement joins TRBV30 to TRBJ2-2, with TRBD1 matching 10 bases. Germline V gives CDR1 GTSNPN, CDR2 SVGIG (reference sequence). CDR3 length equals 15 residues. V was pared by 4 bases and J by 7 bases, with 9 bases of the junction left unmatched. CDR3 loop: CAWTGDRGSFGELFF. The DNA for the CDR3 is TGTGCCTGGACCGGGGACAGGGGAAGCTTCGGGGAGCTGTTTTTT.

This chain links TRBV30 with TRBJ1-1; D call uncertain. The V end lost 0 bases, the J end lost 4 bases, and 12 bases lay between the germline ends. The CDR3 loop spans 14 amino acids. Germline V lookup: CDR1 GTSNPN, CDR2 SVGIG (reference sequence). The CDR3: CAWSVLGSGTEAFF. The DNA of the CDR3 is TGTGCCTGGAGTGTACTGGGCAGCGGCACTGAAGCTTTCTTT.

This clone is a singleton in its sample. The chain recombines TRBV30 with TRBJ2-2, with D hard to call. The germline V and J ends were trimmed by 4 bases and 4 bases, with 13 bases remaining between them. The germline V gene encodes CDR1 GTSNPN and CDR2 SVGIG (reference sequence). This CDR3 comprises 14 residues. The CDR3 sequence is CAWTLRSGTGELFF. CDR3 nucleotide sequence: TGTGCCTGGACCCTTCGCTCAGGCACCGGGGAGCTGTTTTTT.

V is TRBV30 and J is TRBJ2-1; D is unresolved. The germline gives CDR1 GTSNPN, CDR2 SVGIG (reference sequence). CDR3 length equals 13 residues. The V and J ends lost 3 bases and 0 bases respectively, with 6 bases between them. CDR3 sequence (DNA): TGTGCCTGGAGATTCAGCTCCTACAATGAGCAGTTCTTC. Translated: CAWRFSSYNEQFF.

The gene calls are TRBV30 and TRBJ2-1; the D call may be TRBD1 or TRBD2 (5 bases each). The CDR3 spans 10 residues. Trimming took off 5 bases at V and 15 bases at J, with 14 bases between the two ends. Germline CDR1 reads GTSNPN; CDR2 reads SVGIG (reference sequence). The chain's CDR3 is CAWAGALPFF. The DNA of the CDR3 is TGTGCCTGGGCCGGGGCCCTACCGTTCTTC.

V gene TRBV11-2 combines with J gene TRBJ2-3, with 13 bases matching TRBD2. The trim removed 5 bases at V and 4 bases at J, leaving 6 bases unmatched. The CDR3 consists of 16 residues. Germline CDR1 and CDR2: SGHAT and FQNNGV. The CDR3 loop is CASSKMGLAGPDTQYF. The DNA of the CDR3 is TGTGCCAGCAGCAAAATGGGACTAGCGGGGCCAGATACGCAGTATTTT.

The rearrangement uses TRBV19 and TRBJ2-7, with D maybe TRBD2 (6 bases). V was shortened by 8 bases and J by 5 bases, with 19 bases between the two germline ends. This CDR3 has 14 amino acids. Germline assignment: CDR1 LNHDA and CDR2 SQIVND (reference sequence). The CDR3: CASRRARSSDEQYF. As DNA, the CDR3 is TGTGCCAGTCGGAGGGCCAGGTCCTCGGACGAGCAGTACTTC.

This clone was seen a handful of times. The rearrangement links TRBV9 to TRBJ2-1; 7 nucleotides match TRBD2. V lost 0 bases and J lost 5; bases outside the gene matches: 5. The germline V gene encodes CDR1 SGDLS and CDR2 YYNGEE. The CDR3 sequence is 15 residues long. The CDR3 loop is CASSVAGTSDNEQFF. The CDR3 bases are TGTGCCAGCAGCGTAGCTGGAACTAGCGACAATGAGCAGTTCTTC.

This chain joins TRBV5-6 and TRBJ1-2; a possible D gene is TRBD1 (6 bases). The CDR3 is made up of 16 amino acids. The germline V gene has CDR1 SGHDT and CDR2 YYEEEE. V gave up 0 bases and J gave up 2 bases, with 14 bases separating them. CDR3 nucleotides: TGTGCCAGCAGCTTGGCTGGGGGGCCTCTCAACTATGGCTACACCTTC. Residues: CASSLAGGPLNYGYTF.

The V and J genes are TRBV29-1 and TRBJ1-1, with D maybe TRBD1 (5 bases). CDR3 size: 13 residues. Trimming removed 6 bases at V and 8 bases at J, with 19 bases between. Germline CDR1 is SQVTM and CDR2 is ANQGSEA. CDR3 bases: TGCAGCGTCAAGGAGCCAGGGAATAGGGAAGCTTTCTTT. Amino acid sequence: CSVKEPGNREAFF.